This T cell receptor beta chain was captured by sequencing in a study of shared clonotypes between healthy human individuals. Background on the study: Ranging from 18 to 49 in age, donors were a couple of women and three men.

Method: immunoSEQ multiplex PCR; TCRdb's copy keeps in-frame clones and lacks some. The sample yields roughly 1,000,000 clones, 75% to 85% seen once. The ends were cut back, 4 bases at V and 3 bases at J, with 14 bases in the middle. Germline V gives CDR1 SGDLS, CDR2 YYNGEE. The CDR3 covers 15 residues. Donors, without exception, were Caucasian adults residing in Nashville, Tennessee. Note on this clone: Its antigen remains unidentified.

General observations from the study: Compared with clonotypes that all four donors shared, non-shared clonotypes had lower generation probabilities. Several donors showed sharing of about 4.6% of naive CD4 clonotypes.

V and J are TRBV9 and TRBJ1-3, with D hard to call. The sequence came from a man between 18 and 29 years old in good health. Some clones in this sample may be carry-over from other donors' samples. Sequences were obtained from memory CD4+ T cells from PBMCs. Subset noted: CD45RA-negative fraction. CDR3 in DNA: TGTGCCAGCAGCACCGGACCCGAGAATGGAAACACCATATATTTT. Its translation: CASSTGPENGNTIYF.